The 16 T cell receptor beta chains below come from one sample, sequenced in a study of cytomegalovirus exposure and HLA in healthy donors listed by TCRdb under 2017. The receptor library was made with the immunoSEQ multiplex PCR assay. TCRdb retrieved this table from immuneACCESS and kept in-frame rearrangements only. Not all clones are present; in checked studies, unresolved V genes account for under half, and no reason is known for the remainder. Recorded for this sample are about 130,000 clones; approximately 84% of them occurred a single time. The ten top clones hold around 27% of the sample. The sequenced material came from PBMCs. All receptors come from a man aged 25-45 years in good health and CMV-seropositive.

This rearrangement joins TRBV7-8 to TRBJ2-7, with TRBD2 matching 8 bases. The CDR3 extends over 16 amino acids. V shed 5 bases, J shed 4 bases, and the junction held 13 bases outside the gene matches. The germline V gene encodes CDR1 SGHVS and CDR2 FQNEAQ. CDR3 coding DNA: TGTGCCAGCAGCCTCGGGGGGGCAGGGAGATATTACGAGCAGTACTTC. Protein sequence: CASSLGGAGRYYEQYF.

In DNA, the CDR3 is TGTGCCAGCAGCTTAGGACCGGGACAGGGGGCACAGGAGCAGTACTTC. Translating it yields CASSLGPGQGAQEQYF. The chain carries TRBV7-2 and TRBJ2-7, with 12 bases identical to TRBD1. This CDR3 contains 16 residues. CDR1 SGHTA and CDR2 FQGNSA come from the germline V gene. Trimming removed 1 base from V and 7 bases from J; junction bases left unmatched: 8.

This chain joins TRBV2 and TRBJ2-1; 8 bases match TRBD2. This CDR3 is built from 15 residues. After removal of 6 bases from V and 3 bases from J, the junction contained 7 bases not matched to a gene. Looked up from germline, CDR1 is SNHLY and CDR2 is FYNNEI. The CDR3 loop reads CASRSDGGVYNEQFF. The CDR3 nucleotides read TGTGCCAGCAGGTCCGACGGGGGGGTCTACAATGAGCAGTTCTTC.

This rearrangement joins TRBV7-9 to TRBJ1-3; no clear D gene. From germline, CDR1 is SEHNR and CDR2 FQNEAQ (reference sequence). This CDR3 has 15 residues. Trimming took 5 bases from V and 4 from J, leaving 15 bases between them. CDR3 sequence (DNA): TGTGCCAGCAGCCCCTCGCAGGTTGTAGGAAACACCATATATTTT. Translated: CASSPSQVVGNTIYF.

The genes are TRBV30 and TRBJ2-5; 11 nucleotides match TRBD2. The CDR3 contains 15 residues. The trim removed 5 bases at V and 1 base at J, leaving 6 bases unmatched. CDR1 is GTSNPN and CDR2 is SVGIG in the germline V gene (reference sequence). CDR3 DNA sequence: TGTGCCTGGTCCGGGACTAGCGGTTCCCAAGAGACCCAGTACTTC. This encodes CAWSGTSGSQETQYF.

The chain has TRBV29-1 and TRBJ2-3; TRBD1 aligns across 7 bases. After removal of 8 bases from V and 0 bases from J, the junction contained 2 bases not matched to a gene. CDR3 length: 12 residues. From germline, CDR1 is SQVTM and CDR2 ANQGSEA. CDR3 residues: CSFRGSTDTQYF. CDR3 nucleotide sequence: TGCAGCTTCAGGGGGAGCACAGATACGCAGTATTTT.

CDR3 DNA sequence: TGCGCCAGCAGCTTGGAACCGCTAGAATCCTACGAGCAGTACTTC. Translating gives CASSLEPLESYEQYF. The rearrangement links TRBV5-1 to TRBJ2-7; D is uncertain. With 0 bases removed from V and 1 base from J, the gap between germline ends came to 11 bases. CDR1 is SGHRS, CDR2 YFSETQ, per germline. The CDR3 has 15 residues.

The CDR3 region has the DNA TGTGCCAGCAGTTTAGGGACAGGGGAGTACGAGCAGTACTTC. Translating it yields CASSLGTGEYEQYF. V and J are TRBV27 and TRBJ2-7; TRBD1 agrees at 10 bases. Germline lookup yields CDR1 MNHEY and CDR2 SMNVEV (reference sequence). The CDR3 sequence is 14 residues long. After removal of 2 bases from V and 4 bases from J, the junction contained 2 bases not matched to a gene.

The sample holds one count of this clone. The rearrangement joins TRBV23-1 to TRBJ1-5, with D possibly being TRBD1 (5 bases). TRBV23-1 is classed as an ORF, of uncertain function. The CDR3 is 17 amino acids. V was cut by 3 bases and J by 2 bases, with 17 bases left in between. The CDR3 is CASSHPRDSAGNQPQHF. DNA for the CDR3: TGCGCCAGCAGTCACCCCCGGGACTCTGCGGGCAATCAGCCCCAGCATTTT.

CDR3 residues: CASSLEATGSDTEAFF. The CDR3 DNA is TGTGCCAGCAGCTTAGAGGCCACGGGGAGCGACACTGAAGCTTTCTTT. This chain joins TRBV7-9 and TRBJ1-1; D uncertain. CDR1 and CDR2 (germline): SEHNR, FQNEAQ (reference sequence). This CDR3 spans 16 amino acids. Trimming took off 1 base at V and 3 bases at J, with 15 bases between the two ends.

The chain carries TRBV7-2 and TRBJ2-5; D is possibly TRBD2 (5 bases). The CDR3 is 14 residues long. Germline V gene data show CDR1 as SGHTA and CDR2 as FQGNSA. Trimming took off 0 bases at V and 1 base at J, with 6 bases between the two ends. The CDR3 here is CASSLAGAQETQYF. The DNA for the CDR3 is TGTGCCAGCAGCTTAGCGGGAGCCCAAGAGACCCAGTACTTC.

The V gene is TRBV10-3, the J gene TRBJ2-7; TRBD2 aligns across 11 bases. The CDR3 has 14 amino acids. Germline CDR1 is ENHRY and CDR2 is SYGVKD. J lost 6 bases, V lost 9 bases, and 10 bases had no gene match. CDR3 in DNA: TGTGCCATTCGCCCACTAGCGGGAGTGGTCGAGCAGTACTTC. Protein: CAIRPLAGVVEQYF.

This clone occurred a few times. The chain uses TRBV29-1 and TRBJ1-1, with 8 nucleotides matching TRBD1. Germline V lookup: CDR1 SQVTM, CDR2 ANQGSEA. This CDR3 is built from 12 residues. V shed 6 bases and J 7 bases; nucleotides not matched to a gene: 7. The CDR3 DNA follows: TGCAGCGTGGACAGGGTCGGCGTTGAAGCTTTCTTT. Translation: CSVDRVGVEAFF.

The gene calls are TRBV5-6 and TRBJ2-3, with TRBD2 identical over 9 bases. There are 19 residues in the CDR3. Germline CDR1 and CDR2: SGHDT and YYEEEE. The V gene end was trimmed by 0 bases and the J gene end by 0 bases; junction bases not matched to a gene: 11. The CDR3 reads CASSLGFLAGPTSTDTQYF. The CDR3 nucleotides read TGTGCCAGCAGCTTGGGGTTTCTAGCGGGACCAACTAGCACAGATACGCAGTATTTT.

V gene TRBV18 combines with J gene TRBJ2-2; the match to TRBD1 covers 7 bases. Trimming cost V 5 bases and J 4 bases; bases outside gene matches: 4. The CDR3 length is 14 residues. Germline CDR1 reads KGHSH; CDR2 reads LQKENI. This CDR3 reads CASSDRDSTGELFF. CDR3 in DNA: TGTGCCAGCTCAGACCGGGACAGCACCGGGGAGCTGTTTTTT.

The chain couples TRBV7-3 to TRBJ2-1; 7 bases line up with TRBD2. The V gene end was trimmed by 3 bases and the J gene end by 3 bases; junction bases not matched to a gene: 8. The CDR3 contains 16 residues. The germline V gene encodes CDR1 SGHTA and CDR2 FQGTGA. The CDR3 protein is CASSLTSSIYYNEQFF. For the CDR3, the DNA is TGTGCCAGCAGCTTGACTAGCTCCATTTACTACAATGAGCAGTTCTTC.